The clone carrying this T cell receptor (beta chain) has only one observation. Its antigen is currently unknown. V lost 4 bases, J lost 3 bases, and 12 bases stayed unmatched. The CDR3 is 19 amino acids. Germline lookup yields CDR1 SGHRS and CDR2 YFSETQ. This record belongs to a study of T cell responses to AZD1222 COVID-19 vaccine. Here immunoSEQ multiplex PCR was the method, and the copy in TCRdb shows in-frame clones only, minus some. This sample yields some 150,000 clones, of which 92% are seen a single time; 4.4% belongs to the top ten. Study-wide results and limits: Spike as a whole was targeted by vaccine-associated CD4 TCRs, dominant at 160-218 and 743-854. Nearly half of spike-specific TCRs reportedly target unmutated variant regions. Females outnumbered males among donors, who were mostly white British; clonal diversity was possibly underestimated. It was only a handful of AZD1222 recipients who were seropositive at baseline.

The specimen was peripheral blood, collected on day 0 of MenACWY control vaccination. The origin of this receptor is an adult in good health. V usage is TRBV5-1 and J usage is TRBJ2-1, with 14 bases lining up with TRBD2. DNA for the CDR3: TGCGCCAGCAGCCCCGCCCTGACTAGCGGGAGGGCCAGCTACAATGAGCAGTTCTTC. Translating gives CASSPALTSGRASYNEQFF. Based on the CDR3 plus reference TRBV5-1 and TRBJ2-1, the full variable domain is KAGVTQTPRYLIKTRGQQVTLSCSPISGHRSVSWYQQTPGQGLQFLFEYFSETQRNKGNFPGRFSGRQFSNSRSEMNVSTLELGDSALYLCASSPALTSGRASYNEQFFGPGTRLTVL.